This TCR beta chain originates from a study of T cell responses to AZD1222 COVID-19 vaccine. Study as a whole: Second-dose groups at about 4 or about 12 weeks were pooled. Whole-study findings and limits: Once two AZD1222 doses were given, Spike-specific TCR breadth and depth went up. Donors were largely white British and mainly female; clonal diversity was possibly underestimated. Dominant at 160-218 and 743-854, vaccine-associated CD4 TCRs also spanned spike.

The germline V gene has CDR1 MNHEY and CDR2 SVGAGI. Trimming took 7 bases from V and 7 from J, leaving 20 bases between them. The CDR3 sequence is 15 residues long. This clone was seen once. The antigen is unknown. Some clones are missing from TCRdb's copy, which holds only in-frame ones; the method was immunoSEQ multiplex PCR. The sample consists of 140,000 to 150,000 clones, roughly nine tenths of them appearing once. Sequenced here: peripheral blood, sampled on day 0 of AZD1222 vaccination. This clonotype was sampled from an adult in good health. The rearrangement links TRBV6-5 to TRBJ1-5, with a weak D call TRBD1 (5 bases). Written as DNA, the CDR3 is TGTGCCAGCACTGTACTTGGGAGGGACGGCCAGCCCCAGCATTTT. Translation: CASTVLGRDGQPQHF.